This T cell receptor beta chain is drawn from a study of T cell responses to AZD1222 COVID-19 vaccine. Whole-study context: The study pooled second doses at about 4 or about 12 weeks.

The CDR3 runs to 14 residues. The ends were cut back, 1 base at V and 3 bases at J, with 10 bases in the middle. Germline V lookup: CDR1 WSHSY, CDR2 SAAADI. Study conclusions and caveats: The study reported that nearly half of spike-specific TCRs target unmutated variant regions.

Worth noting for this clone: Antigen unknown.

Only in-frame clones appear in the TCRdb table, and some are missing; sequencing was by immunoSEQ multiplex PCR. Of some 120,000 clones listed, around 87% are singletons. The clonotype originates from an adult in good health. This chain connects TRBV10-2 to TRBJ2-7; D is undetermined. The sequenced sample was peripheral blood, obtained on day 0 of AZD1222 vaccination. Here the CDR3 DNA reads TGCGCCAGCAGTGAGTGGCAGCTAGACTACGAGCAGTACTTC. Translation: CASSEWQLDYEQYF.